The rows below give T cell receptor beta chains drawn from one sample of a study of T-cell reconstitution after alpha-beta-depleted transplantation in children. Each CDR3 protein gets one entry after TCRdb re-called the PCR reads with MiXCR. Here the sample spans around 600,000 distinct CDR3 sequences, under 12% being singletons. Sample: PBMCs from the stem cell graft donor, taken from the stem cell graft. All receptors derive from a human donor who donated a stem cell graft to a child with acute myeloid leukemia. CDR3s include the opening cysteine and the closing phenylalanine or tryptophan. The D gene is left open where the match is weak. A row's size may be missing; if present it is once, few, many or a size class.

size: many; D: TRBD2; J: TRBJ2-2; V: TRBV5-1; DNA: TGCGCCAGCAGCTTGGAGGTAGCGGGAGGACCGATGAACACCGGGGAGCTGTTTTTT; CDR3: CASSLEVAGGPMNTGELFF
size: few; D: .; J: TRBJ1-2; V: TRBV25-1; DNA: TGTGCCTGCAGTGAATATGGTATCCTAAACTATGGCTACACCTTC; CDR3: CACSEYGILNYGYTF
size: .; D: TRBD2; J: TRBJ2-5; V: TRBV11-2; DNA: TGTGCCAGCAGCTTGAATAGCGGGAGGGGCGAGACCCAGTACTTC; CDR3: CASSLNSGRGETQYF
size: .; D: .; J: TRBJ2-7; V: TRBV28; DNA: TGTGCCAGCAGAACTACCCCGGGGTACGAGCAGTACTTC; CDR3: CASRTTPGYEQYF
size: .; D: .; J: TRBJ2-1; V: TRBV7-9; DNA: TGTGCCAGCAGCTTAGAACCAGGCTACAATGAGCAGTTCTTC; CDR3: CASSLEPGYNEQFF
size: many; D: .; J: TRBJ2-7; V: TRBV12-3/TRBV12-4; DNA: TGTGCCAGCAGTATCGCCGGGACTGGCTCCTACGAGCAGTACTTC; CDR3: CASSIAGTGSYEQYF
size: .; D: .; J: TRBJ2-7; V: TRBV7-2; DNA: TGTGCCAGCAGCTTAGGTAGCCCATTAAACTACGAGCAGTACTTC; CDR3: CASSLGSPLNYEQYF
size: many; D: .; J: TRBJ1-1; V: TRBV5-1; DNA: TGCGCCAGCAGCCAGGATATAAACACTGAAGCTTTCTTT; CDR3: CASSQDINTEAFF
size: few; D: TRBD1; J: TRBJ2-3; V: TRBV5-1; DNA: TGCGCCAGCAGCCTGCTGACCCCGGGACAGGGGGGCCCGAAGCACACAGATACGCAGTATTTT; CDR3: CASSLLTPGQGGPKHTDTQYF
size: .; D: .; J: TRBJ2-3; V: TRBV6-1; DNA: TGTGCCAGCAGTCTAAGAGCGGGCCCCACAGATACGCAGTATTTT; CDR3: CASSLRAGPTDTQYF
size: few; D: .; J: TRBJ2-1; V: TRBV7-9; DNA: TGTGCCAGCAGCTTAGCGTTAGCGTGGGATGAGCAGTTCTTC; CDR3: CASSLALAWDEQFF
size: few; D: TRBD2; J: TRBJ2-2; V: TRBV4-2; DNA: TGTGCCAGCAGCCAGCCACGAGCGGGGGCCCTGGCCACCGGGGAGCTGTTTTTT; CDR3: CASSQPRAGALATGELFF
size: .; D: TRBD1; J: TRBJ1-5; V: TRBV29-1; DNA: TGCAGCGTCGGGACAGGGGGTAGCAATCAGCCCCAGCATTTT; CDR3: CSVGTGGSNQPQHF
size: .; D: TRBD1; J: TRBJ1-4; V: TRBV2; DNA: TGTGCCAGCAGAACCGGGACAGGCCGTAATGAAAAACTGTTTTTT; CDR3: CASRTGTGRNEKLFF
size: .; D: TRBD2; J: TRBJ2-1; V: TRBV30; DNA: TGTGCCTGGACTAGCGGGAGTTCTAGCAATGAGCAGTTCTTC; CDR3: CAWTSGSSSNEQFF
size: .; D: .; J: TRBJ1-3; V: TRBV7-9; DNA: TGTGCCAGCAGCCCAACCTCTTACTCTGGAAACACCATATATTTT; CDR3: CASSPTSYSGNTIYF
size: .; D: TRBD2; J: TRBJ2-3; V: TRBV18; DNA: TGTGCCAGCTCTCCGGGACTAGCGGGCCCAAGGCAGTATTTT; CDR3: CASSPGLAGPRQYF
size: few; D: TRBD1; J: TRBJ1-5; V: TRBV20-1; DNA: TGCAGTGCTAGGGACAGGGCCACTACTCAGCCCCAGCATTTT; CDR3: CSARDRATTQPQHF
size: many; D: .; J: TRBJ2-1; V: TRBV20-1; DNA: TGCAGTCCCGACGGGGCCAGGGACGAGCAGTTCTTC; CDR3: CSPDGARDEQFF
size: .; D: TRBD2; J: TRBJ2-2; V: TRBV7-3; DNA: TGTGCCAGCAGCTTATCCGGGAGGTACACCGGGGAGCTGTTTTTT; CDR3: CASSLSGRYTGELFF
size: few; D: TRBD1; J: TRBJ2-4; V: TRBV6-5; DNA: TGTGCCAGCAGTCCCGACCGGGACAGGATAGCCAAAAACATTCAGTACTTC; CDR3: CASSPDRDRIAKNIQYF
size: .; D: .; J: TRBJ2-7; V: TRBV18; DNA: TGTGCCAGCTCACCAATTCAGACTACCTACGAGCAGTACTTC; CDR3: CASSPIQTTYEQYF
size: few; D: TRBD1; J: TRBJ1-1; V: TRBV27; DNA: TGTGCCAGCAGTTACCAGACCGGGACAGGGGTCGCTGAAGCTTTCTTT; CDR3: CASSYQTGTGVAEAFF
size: .; D: .; J: TRBJ1-1; V: TRBV29-1; DNA: TGCAGCGTTAACAGGGTTGGAATGAACACTGAAGCTTTCTTT; CDR3: CSVNRVGMNTEAFF
size: few; D: .; J: TRBJ1-2; V: TRBV7-2; DNA: TGTGCCAGCAGCGGCAATGGGGGGGAGGGCTACACCTTC; CDR3: CASSGNGGEGYTF
size: few; D: TRBD2; J: TRBJ2-2; V: TRBV6-5; DNA: TGTGCCAGCAGGCCGGGACTAGCGGGAACCGGGGAGCTGTTTTTT; CDR3: CASRPGLAGTGELFF
size: few; D: .; J: TRBJ2-2; V: TRBV4-3; DNA: TGCGCCAGCAGCCAAGCCAGGGGAGGGCCCGGGGAGCTGTTTTTT; CDR3: CASSQARGGPGELFF
size: few; D: TRBD2; J: TRBJ2-3; V: TRBV4-2; DNA: TGTGCCAGCAGCCATCTTACTAGCGGGAGTACAGATACGCAGTATTTT; CDR3: CASSHLTSGSTDTQYF
size: many; D: TRBD1; J: TRBJ1-2; V: TRBV7-9; DNA: TGTGCCGTACAGGGGAATGGCTACACCTTC; CDR3: CAVQGNGYTF
size: many; D: .; J: TRBJ1-3; V: TRBV20-1; DNA: TGCAGTGCTAGTCGGGACAACTCTGGAAACACCATATATTTT; CDR3: CSASRDNSGNTIYF